This T cell receptor beta chain was sequenced in a study of control samples from healthy donors and cancer patients. Repertoires were generated with immunoSEQ multiplex PCR, while TCRdb's copy carries only in-frame clones and drops some. The top ten clones hold 5% to 8% of a sample with about 410,000 clones, approximately 90% of them seen once. This TCR came from a man aged 35 to 55 with head and neck cancer. The material sequenced was PBMCs.

CDR3 sequence (DNA): TGTGCCAGCAGCTTACTAGGGGATGGCTACACCTTC. It specifies CASSLLGDGYTF. The chain uses TRBV7-2 and TRBJ1-2; maybe TRBD1 (5 bases). CDR1 and CDR2 (germline): SGHTA, FQGNSA. This CDR3 has 12 amino acids. Trimming took 2 bases from V and 6 from J, leaving 7 bases between them.